A single sample gave rise to the 2 T cell receptor beta chains below, sequenced in a study of Graves' ophthalmopathy and Graves' hyperthyroidism. As the template, RNA transcripts were used to amplify TCR beta CDR3 regions. The authors performed first-round RT-PCR with HTBI primers and then a second-round multiplex PCR. Using its own MiXCR run on the multiplex PCR reads, TCRdb lists one record per CDR3 protein. The sample has approximately 1.2 million distinct CDR3 sequences; about 36% are singletons. Sequencing used peripheral blood or thyroid tissue (not recorded which). Receptor source: an adult man with Graves' hyperthyroidism.

This clonotype has ten or more counts. The chain carries TRBV9 and TRBJ1-4, with D possibly matching TRBD1 (5 bases). Trimming took off 0 bases at V and 7 bases at J, with 10 bases between the two ends. Germline V lookup: CDR1 SGDLS, CDR2 YYNGEE. The length of the CDR3 is 14 residues. As DNA, the CDR3 is TGTGCCAGCAGCGTAGGCAGGGAGGCTGAAAAACTGTTTTTT. Protein: CASSVGREAEKLFF.

The chain has TRBV20-1 and TRBJ2-1, with unresolved D. Germline loops: CDR1 DFQATT, CDR2 SNEGSKA (reference sequence). The CDR3 is 11 amino acids. Deletions cut 6 bases from V and 9 bases from J, with 12 bases between. The CDR3, as DNA: TGCAGTGCATTGAAGAATAGTGAGCAGTTCTTC. Amino acid sequence: CSALKNSEQFF.